One and the same sample provided the 22 T cell receptor beta chains below, sequenced in a study of prognosis after radiotherapy for stage I lung cancer. Genomic DNA served as the source from which two-round multiplex PCR generated TCR beta CDR3 amplicons. The first round of PCR was done with primers that matched each TRBV and TRBJ gene. TCRdb ran MiXCR on the multiplex PCR reads and lists one entry per CDR3 protein. The sample has tens of thousands of distinct CDR3 sequences, about 30% seen once. Specimen: PBMCs, collected before or after stereotactic body radiation therapy (not recorded which). These receptor sequences come from a donor at least 50 years old with non-small cell lung cancer.

Concerning this clonotype: Just one base apart from a much larger clone, this may be a read error. The chain links TRBV20-1 to TRBJ1-4; no reliable D call. This CDR3 has 12 amino acids. V lost 6 bases, J lost 5 bases, and 10 bases lay in between. Germline-derived CDR1 and CDR2 are DFQATT and SNEGSKA (reference sequence). CDR3 in DNA: TGCAGTGCGGCGGACCTAAATGAAAAACTGTTTTTT. This encodes CSAADLNEKLFF.

This clonotype was seen repeatedly, ten times or more. The chain couples TRBV6-1 to TRBJ1-3, with 11 bases identical to TRBD1. The CDR3 extends over 15 amino acids. J gave up 5 bases and V 6 bases, and 6 bases lay outside the gene matches. Germline V CDR1 and CDR2: MNHNS, SASEGT. The DNA for the CDR3 is TGTGCCAGCAGCTCTGGACAGGGGGCGAGAAACACCATATATTTT. Translation gives CASSSGQGARNTIYF.

For this clonotype: The likely explanation is a read error, given a far larger clone one base away. The chain joins TRBV6-4 to TRBJ1-6; D perhaps matches TRBD1 (5 bases). CDR1 is MRHNA and CDR2 is SNTAGT in the germline V gene. Trimming removed 5 bases from V and 13 bases from J, with 12 bases in between. The CDR3 has 12 amino acids. In DNA, the CDR3 is TGTGCCAGCAGTCCAACCCAGGGCCCCCTCCACTTT. Its protein is CASSPTQGPLHF.

In its sample, this clonotype ranks as medium-sized. The chain joins TRBV6-2 or TRBV6-3 to TRBJ2-1, with D unresolved. V gave up 5 bases and J gave up 10 bases, with 15 bases separating them. Germline V lookup: CDR1 MNHEY, CDR2 SVGEGT. This CDR3 spans 13 amino acids. DNA for the CDR3: TGTGCCAGCAGTCCCCTGCCAGCTGGAGAGCAGTTCTTC. This codes for CASSPLPAGEQFF.

This clonotype was seen ten or more times. The chain uses TRBV3-1 and TRBJ1-1, with D hard to call. Between the trimmed V and J ends, which lost 4 bases and 4 bases, there was a span of 10 bases. In germline, CDR1 is LGHDT, CDR2 YNNKEL (reference sequence). CDR3 size: 13 residues. The CDR3 DNA reads TGTGCCAGCAGCCGTACCCAGGCCACTGAAGCTTTCTTT. Its translation is CASSRTQATEAFF.

With respect to this clonotype: A far larger clone is a single base away, which makes a read error likely. This chain uses TRBV27 with TRBJ2-7; TRBD1 matches 8 bases. The CDR3 extends over 14 amino acids. After removal of 3 bases from V and 7 bases from J, the junction contained 8 bases not matched to a gene. From germline, CDR1 is MNHEY and CDR2 SMNVEV (reference sequence). CDR3 sequence (DNA): TGTGCCAGCAGTTTCACCAGGGGGCGGAATGAGCAGTACTTC. This codes for CASSFTRGRNEQYF.

About this clonotype itself: This sequence may be a read error, since a much larger clone differs from it by one base. The CDR3 is CASSPRQGTTQAFF. For the CDR3, the DNA is TGTGCCAGCAGCCCCCGACAGGGAACCACTCAAGCTTTCTTT. The gene calls are TRBV14 and TRBJ1-1; 7 positions match TRBD1. Looked up from germline, CDR1 is SGHDN and CDR2 is FVKESK. This CDR3 region has 14 residues.

The chain has TRBV27 and TRBJ2-2, with D perhaps TRBD1 (6 bases). The germline gives CDR1 MNHEY, CDR2 SMNVEV (reference sequence). The CDR3 consists of 17 residues. Trimming took 0 bases from V and 4 from J, leaving 15 bases between them. CDR3 coding DNA: TGTGCCAGCAGTTTATCGTCGGTACAGGGATGCACCGGGGAGCTGTTTTTT. Translation gives CASSLSSVQGCTGELFF.

On this clonotype: Being one base from a much bigger clone, this may be a read error. This chain uses TRBV19 with TRBJ1-1; TRBD1 is a possible D gene (5 bases). This CDR3 contains 12 residues. Germline V gene data show CDR1 as LNHDA and CDR2 as SQIVND (reference sequence). This CDR3 reads CASTAGHIESFF. The CDR3 bases are TGTGCCAGTACCGCAGGACATATTGAATCTTTCTTT. Full variable domain (rest looked up from reference TRBV19 and TRBJ1-1): DGGITQSPKYLFRKEGQNVTLSCEQNLNHDAMYWYRQDPGQGLRLIYYSQIVNDFQKGDIAEGYSVSREKKESFPLTVTSAQKNPTAFYLCASTAGHIESFFGQGTRLTVV.

Ten or more counts support this clonotype. The V call is TRBV5-1, the J call TRBJ2-3; D is ambiguous. Germline-derived CDR1 and CDR2 are SGHRS and YFSETQ. The CDR3 sequence is 15 residues long. V lost 0 bases to trimming and J lost 2 bases, with 10 bases between them. The CDR3 spells CASSLVPLSTDTQYF. The CDR3 nucleotides are TGCGCCAGCAGCTTGGTTCCCCTATCCACAGATACGCAGTATTTT. Variable domain in full (rest from reference TRBV5-1 and TRBJ2-3): KAGVTQTPRYLIKTRGQQVTLSCSPISGHRSVSWYQQTPGQGLQFLFEYFSETQRNKGNFPGRFSGRQFSNSRSEMNVSTLELGDSALYLCASSLVPLSTDTQYFGPGTRLTVL.

A single count supports this clonotype. A far larger clone lies a single base away; this is likely a read error. The rearrangement uses TRBV6-2 or TRBV6-3 and TRBJ1-3, with D uncertain. CDR3 size: 16 residues. Germline-derived CDR1 and CDR2 are MNHEY and SVGEGT. V shed 5 bases and J shed 0 bases, with 14 bases lying between them. CDR3 in amino acids: CASSGEEELSGNTIYF. CDR3 sequence (DNA): TGTGCCAGCAGTGGCGAGGAGGAGCTCTCTGGAAACACCATATATTTT.

This clonotype occurred many times. The gene calls are TRBV20-1 and TRBJ1-4, with no clear D. The CDR3 loop spans 13 amino acids. Germline values: CDR1 DFQATT, CDR2 SNEGSKA (reference sequence). Trimming pared 4 bases from V and 8 bases from J, leaving 14 bases between. The CDR3: CSATPGLGEKLFF. CDR3 nucleotide sequence: TGCAGTGCTACCCCGGGATTGGGGGAAAAACTGTTTTTT.

As to this clonotype: A far more abundant clone sits one base away, making this likely a read error. This chain links TRBV6-5 with TRBJ1-2, with D uncertain. CDR3 size: 14 residues. Looked up from germline, CDR1 is MNHEY and CDR2 is SVGAGI. Written as DNA, the CDR3 is TGTGCCAGCAGTAACTCTGAGAGCCTCTATGGCTACACCTTC. As protein: CASSNSESLYGYTF.

This clonotype was observed at least ten times. V usage is TRBV11-2 and J usage is TRBJ2-3, with D perhaps matching TRBD1 (5 bases). CDR1 is SGHAT and CDR2 is FQNNGV in the germline V gene. The CDR3 extends over 14 amino acids. The V end was cut by 1 base, the J end by 2 bases, with 7 bases between. The CDR3 spells CASSLGQFTDTQYF. Written as DNA, the CDR3 is TGTGCCAGCAGCTTAGGACAGTTCACAGATACGCAGTATTTT.

This clonotype has ten or more counts. The gene calls are TRBV5-4 and TRBJ1-3; 8 nucleotides align to TRBD1. Germline V gives CDR1 SGHNT, CDR2 YYREEE (reference sequence). V trimming: 3 bases; J trimming: 4 bases; junction bases outside the gene matches: 9. The CDR3 consists of 16 residues. The CDR3 reads CASSWGAGGSGNTIYF. For the CDR3, the DNA is TGTGCCAGCAGCTGGGGGGCAGGGGGCTCCGGAAACACCATATATTTT. Full variable domain (missing parts from reference TRBV5-4 and TRBJ1-3): ETGVTQSPTHLIKTRGQQVTLRCSSQSGHNTVSWYQQALGQGPQFIFQYYREEENGRGNFPPRFSGLQFPNYSSELNVNALELDDSALYLCASSWGAGGSGNTIYFGEGSWLTVV.

This clonotype was seen ten or more times. The chain recombines TRBV3-1 with TRBJ2-7; 11 positions match TRBD2. Germline trimming cut 1 base from V and 3 bases from J; bases unmatched to any gene: 2. The CDR3 consists of 15 residues. CDR1 LGHDT and CDR2 YNNKEL come from the germline V gene (reference sequence). Here the CDR3 DNA reads TGTGCCAGCAGCCAAGGACTAGCGGGGATCTACGAGCAGTACTTC. This gives the protein CASSQGLAGIYEQYF.

The sample holds many counts of this clonotype. The chain combines TRBV18 with TRBJ1-4; D gene uncertain. The V gene's germline CDR1 is KGHSH and CDR2 LQKENI. V was cut by 2 bases and J by 7 bases, with 14 bases left in between. This CDR3 spans 15 amino acids. CDR3 loop: CASSPITSGGEKLFF. Here the CDR3 DNA reads TGTGCCAGCTCACCAATTACGTCCGGAGGTGAAAAACTGTTTTTT. Filled out from reference TRBV18 and TRBJ1-4, the complete variable domain reads NAGVMQNPRHLVRRRGQEARLRCSPMKGHSHVYWYRQLPEEGLKFMVYLQKENIIDESGMPKERFSAEFPKEGPSILRIQQVVRGDSAAYFCASSPITSGGEKLFFGSGTQLSVL.

At least ten counts were recorded for this clonotype. The V gene is TRBV12-3 or TRBV12-4, the J gene TRBJ2-7, with a weak D call TRBD2 (6 bases). V was cut by 3 bases and J by 4 bases, with 13 bases left in between. This CDR3 region has 14 residues. CDR3 nucleotides: TGTGCCAGCAGTTTCGGGGGTCCCCTTTACGAGCAGTACTTC. The encoded protein is CASSFGGPLYEQYF.

This clonotype was counted many times. The chain links TRBV29-1 to TRBJ2-5; a weak D match, TRBD1 (6 bases). Trimming removed 6 bases from V and 4 bases from J, with 9 bases in between. CDR1 is SQVTM and CDR2 is ANQGSEA in the germline V gene. The CDR3 contains 11 residues. The CDR3 nucleotides are TGCAGCGTACAGGGCGGAGAGACCCAGTACTTC. Its translation is CSVQGGETQYF.

This clonotype was counted ten times or more. The chain is built from TRBV6-2 or TRBV6-3 and TRBJ2-1; TRBD2 agrees at 8 bases. The trim removed 5 bases at V and 4 bases at J, leaving 10 bases unmatched. Germline lookup yields CDR1 MNHEY and CDR2 SVGEGT. The CDR3 covers 16 residues. The CDR3 nucleotides are TGTGCCAGCAGTACCCGATCCGGGGGGGTATACAATGAGCAGTTCTTC. Its protein is CASSTRSGGVYNEQFF.

This clonotype was seen many times. This chain connects TRBV7-9 to TRBJ2-2; possibly TRBD2 for D (6 bases). Germline loops: CDR1 SEHNR, CDR2 FQNEAQ (reference sequence). The CDR3 totals 14 residues. Trimming stripped 5 bases from V and 1 base from J, with 8 bases between. The CDR3 DNA follows: TGTGCCAGCAGCCTGGAGGGGAACACCGGGGAGCTGTTTTTT. Residues: CASSLEGNTGELFF.

The table lists this clonotype with many counts. The rearrangement joins TRBV9 to TRBJ1-3; D not resolved. This CDR3 comprises 14 residues. CDR1 and CDR2 from the germline V gene are SGDLS and YYNGEE. With 1 base removed from V and 2 bases from J, the gap between germline ends came to 7 bases. The CDR3 spells CASSVRQTGNTIYF. The CDR3 DNA reads as TGTGCCAGCAGCGTACGGCAAACTGGAAACACCATATATTTT.